This T cell receptor beta chain was found in a study of monozygotic twins with inflammatory bowel disease. The RNA usage for each TCR library was roughly 3,700 ng of total RNA. cDNA was produced in eight separate reactions per sample. TCRalpha and TCRbeta cDNA underwent two nested PCRs of roughly 16 and 10 cycles. One entry per CDR3 protein, without DNA, is what TCRdb gives after re-calling the 5' RACE reads. The table lists a few hundred thousand distinct CDR3 sequences, with just over 2.5% in the top ten. Findings of the study overall: Added variability in patient repertoires may stem from differing immunosuppressive treatments.

Points on this clonotype: No antigen is known for it.

CDR3 size: 17 residues. Germline-derived CDR1 and CDR2 are SGHDT and YYEEEE. This receptor was identified in a human donor with ulcerative colitis or Crohn's disease, or a healthy co-twin of an affected twin (not recorded which). The sequencing sample was made of blood. V is TRBV5-6 and J is TRBJ2-6; the D gene TCRdb calls, TRBD1, cannot be checked with no DNA. CDR3 protein: CASSLPTGSSGANVLTF.